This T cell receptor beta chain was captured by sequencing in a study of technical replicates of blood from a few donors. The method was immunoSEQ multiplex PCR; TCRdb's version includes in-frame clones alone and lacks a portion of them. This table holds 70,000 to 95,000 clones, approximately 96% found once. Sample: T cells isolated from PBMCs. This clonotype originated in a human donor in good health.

The CDR3 protein is CASQRSAWRGELFF. CDR3 DNA sequence: TGTGCCTCACAAAGGTCTGCCTGGAGAGGGGAGCTGTTTTTT. The V call is TRBV30, the J call TRBJ2-2; D gene unclear. The CDR3 is 14 residues long. V lost 7 bases and J 8 bases, leaving 20 bases between the germline ends. CDR1 GTSNPN and CDR2 SVGIG come from the germline V gene (reference sequence).